This is a list of T cell receptor beta chains from one sample in a study of control samples from healthy donors and cancer patients. The protocol was immunoSEQ multiplex PCR, while the TCRdb copy is restricted to in-frame clones and leaves out a portion. The repertoire holds around 170,000 clones, around 90% seen once, with approximately 4.9% in the top ten. Sequenced: blood. Receptors were obtained from a woman aged 30 to 39 in good health. CDR3s include the opening cysteine and the closing phenylalanine or tryptophan. A D gene is named only where the DNA matches it firmly. Clone size is given for some rows only: seen once, a few or many times, or a class if the clone is expanded.

CDR3 protein,CDR3 DNA,J gene,V gene,CDR3 length,D gene,clone size
CASSPNGQGLDTQYF,TGCGCCAGCAGCCCAAACGGACAGGGCCTCGATACGCAGTATTTT,TRBJ2-3,TRBV4-1,15,TRBD1,-
CASSQGLLAGGVLGFF,TGCGCCAGCAGCCAAGGGTTACTAGCGGGAGGGGTGTTAGGGTTCTTC,TRBJ2-1,TRBV4-1,16,TRBD2,-
CASMGGGTGELFF,TGTGCCAGTATGGGGGGCGGCACCGGGGAGCTGTTTTTT,TRBJ2-2,TRBV19,13,-,-
CASSARRGGIIDEQFF,TGTGCCAGCAGCGCACGCCGCGGGGGGATAATAGATGAGCAGTTCTTC,TRBJ2-1,TRBV13,16,TRBD2,-
CASSIGGSRGNEQFF,TGTGCCAGTAGTATCGGGGGCTCCCGGGGCAATGAGCAGTTCTTC,TRBJ2-1,TRBV19,15,-,few
CAWSLAGVYGYTF,TGTGCCTGGAGTCTGGCGGGAGTCTATGGCTACACCTTC,TRBJ1-2,TRBV30,13,-,-
CASSQAAGSGTGELFF,TGTGCCAGCAGCCAGGCCGCCGGGTCTGGCACCGGGGAGCTGTTTTTT,TRBJ2-2,TRBV7-9,16,-,-
CASTRTATDTQYF,TGTGCCAGCACCAGGACAGCCACAGATACGCAGTATTTT,TRBJ2-3,TRBV27,13,-,-
CASSIYDPSGANVLTF,TGTGCCAGTAGTATATATGATCCCTCTGGGGCCAACGTCCTGACTTTC,TRBJ2-6,TRBV19,16,-,-
CASSLEPSDWPQHF,TGTGCCAGCAGCTTAGAACCTTCAGATTGGCCCCAGCATTTT,TRBJ1-5,TRBV11-2,14,-,-
CASSVGEVGSYNEQFF,TGTGCCAGCAGTGTGGGGGAGGTCGGCTCCTACAATGAGCAGTTCTTC,TRBJ2-1,TRBV2,16,-,once
CASSQLGGAETQYF,TGTGCCAGCAGCCAACTAGGGGGCGCGGAGACCCAGTACTTC,TRBJ2-5,TRBV14,14,TRBD1,-
CASSLGWDLSLYTEAFF,TGCGCCAGCAGCTTGGGCTGGGATCTTAGTCTATACACTGAAGCTTTCTTT,TRBJ1-1,TRBV5-1,17,-,-
CASSSFRGKNTEAFF,TGTGCCAGCAGCTCTTTCCGGGGAAAGAACACTGAAGCTTTCTTT,TRBJ1-1,TRBV11-1,15,-,-
CASSLGTSGNQETQYF,TGCGCCAGCAGCTTGGGGACTAGCGGAAATCAAGAGACCCAGTACTTC,TRBJ2-5,TRBV5-1,16,TRBD2,-
CASRASGSTLLGTGELFF,TGTGCCAGCAGGGCTAGCGGGAGCACTCTGCTGGGCACCGGGGAGCTGTTTTTT,TRBJ2-2,TRBV11-2,18,TRBD2,once
CASSPSDKPGYTF,TGTGCCAGCAGTCCGAGCGACAAGCCTGGCTACACCTTC,TRBJ1-2,TRBV27,13,-,-
CASSSRKVINRGQETQYF,TGTGCCAGCAGCTCCCGGAAAGTGATCAACAGGGGGCAGGAGACCCAGTACTTC,TRBJ2-5,TRBV27,18,TRBD1,once
CASSLAGQGNEQYF,TGTGCCAGCAGCTTGGCGGGACAGGGTAACGAGCAGTACTTC,TRBJ2-7,TRBV5-4,14,TRBD1,-
CASSQGPGQGYYEQYF,TGCGCCAGCAGCCAAGGACCGGGACAGGGATACTACGAGCAGTACTTC,TRBJ2-7,TRBV4-1,16,TRBD1,-